This T cell receptor (beta chain) was documented in a study of T cells in Graves' hyperthyroidism and ophthalmopathy. Overall study findings and caveats: Expanded thyroid clonotypes (above 0.001) were mostly also found in blood. The model foresaw ophthalmopathy a median approximately 6.1 months prior to onset.

RNA transcripts served as the template for amplifying TCR beta CDR3 regions. In the first-round RT-PCR of the TCR CDR3, the HTBI primer set was used. TCRdb fed the multiplex PCR reads into MiXCR, producing one record per CDR3 protein. The sample has fewer than 650,000 distinct CDR3 sequences, around 43% seen once; the top ten hold around two fifths. Clinicians diagnosed patients from clinical symptoms, serum thyroxine and TRAb, thyroid ultrasound and orbital computed tomography. As to this clonotype: Its specificity is not known.

In germline, CDR1 is MNHNS, CDR2 SASEGT. V lost 5 bases and J lost 10; bases outside the gene matches: 7. The CDR3 covers 13 residues. The sequenced sample was peripheral blood or thyroid tissue (not recorded which). The sequence was collected from an adult woman with Graves' disease, either hyperthyroidism or ophthalmopathy (not recorded which). The V call is TRBV6-1, the J call TRBJ1-1, with TRBD1 identical over 10 bases. The CDR3 bases are TGTGCCAGCAGTCCCGCCGACAGGGGGCGAGCTTTCTTT. Translating gives CASSPADRGRAFF.